This T cell receptor beta chain was identified during a study of T cell changes during pregnancy in multiple sclerosis. The assay was immunoSEQ multiplex PCR, and TCRdb's table has in-frame clones only and misses some. The table has over 50,000 clones, approximately 92% seen once. Germline CDR1 is SGHNT and CDR2 is YYREEE (reference sequence). CDR3 size: 16 residues. V gave up 0 bases and J gave up 3 bases; unmatched junction bases: 4. The source was CD4+ T cells from peripheral blood mononuclear cells, collected after pregnancy. This chain connects TRBV5-4 to TRBJ2-3; 10 bases are shared with TRBD1. This receptor was obtained from a female donor with multiple sclerosis, enrolled in a pregnancy study. The CDR3 DNA reads as TGTGCCAGCAGCTTGGGGCTGGACAGGGGGACAGATACGCAGTATTTT. This codes for CASSLGLDRGTDTQYF.